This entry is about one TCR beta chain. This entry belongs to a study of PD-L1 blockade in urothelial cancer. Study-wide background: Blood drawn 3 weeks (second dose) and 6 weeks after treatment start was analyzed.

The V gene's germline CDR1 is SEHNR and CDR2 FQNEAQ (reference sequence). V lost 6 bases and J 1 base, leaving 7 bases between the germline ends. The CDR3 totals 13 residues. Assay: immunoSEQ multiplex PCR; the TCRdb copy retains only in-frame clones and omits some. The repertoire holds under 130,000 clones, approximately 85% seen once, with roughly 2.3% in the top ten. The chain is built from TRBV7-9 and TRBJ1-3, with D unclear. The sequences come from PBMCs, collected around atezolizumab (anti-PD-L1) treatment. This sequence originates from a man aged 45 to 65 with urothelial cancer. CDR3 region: CASRAGSGNTIYF. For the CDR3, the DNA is TGTGCCAGCAGAGCCGGGTCTGGAAACACCATATATTTT.